A single T cell receptor beta chain is shown here with its context. Its target is unknown. These data are taken from a study of OX40 agonist ivuxolimab in advanced cancers. Study information: Mean age about 60 years, range about 20 to 85; roughly 80% male.

Study conclusions and caveats: A proportion of nonresponders additionally exhibited low normalized T-cell clonal expansion.

CDR1 is SGHRS, CDR2 YFSETQ, per germline. Deletions cut 2 bases from V and 0 bases from J, with 14 bases between. CDR3 size: 16 residues. TCRdb keeps only in-frame clones here, not all; method: immunoSEQ multiplex PCR. The table has tens of thousands of clones, 85% to 90% seen once. This sample comprised CD4+ or CD8+ T cells sorted from blood, obtained in a trial of the OX40 agonist ivuxolimab. The V call is TRBV5-1, the J call TRBJ1-2, with D possibly TRBD1 on 6 matching bases. The clonotype originates from an adult with an advanced solid tumor such as melanoma, head and neck, liver or kidney cancer. CDR3 nucleotide sequence: TGCGCCAGCAGCTTTAACACAGGGCTAGCTAACTATGGCTACACCTTC. It is translated as CASSFNTGLANYGYTF.